This T cell receptor beta chain was captured by sequencing in a study of post-analysis software for immune sequencing data. In the study overall: As for disease course, relapsing-remitting, secondary progressive and progressive-relapsing multiple sclerosis were all included.

Findings of the study overall: Five TRBV segments, including TRBV5-6, TRBV5-1 and TRBV20-1, were more frequent in patients than controls. A significant reduction in normalized Chao1 diversity was observed in multiple sclerosis patients versus controls. Batch-matched samples strongly co-clustered by F measure.

Unique molecular identifiers tagged the TCR beta cDNA libraries. There were about 0.85 to 10 million T cells, and 400,000 to 650,000 cDNA molecules came from them. TCRdb called the PCR reads again in MiXCR, with one record for every CDR3 protein. Among 750,000 to 950,000 distinct CDR3 sequences listed, about 57% were seen once. On this clonotype itself: Its specificity is not known.

With V trimmed by 4 bases and J by 4 bases, 10 bases remained unmatched. The CDR3 totals 15 residues. The V gene's germline CDR1 is SQVTM and CDR2 ANQGSEA. The sequence derives from a girl aged 10 to 17 with multiple sclerosis. Sequencing used blood. The chain links TRBV29-1 to TRBJ2-5, with 9 nucleotides matching TRBD2. The CDR3 loop is CSVGGQREAPETQYF. CDR3 nucleotide sequence: TGCAGCGTTGGGGGTCAGCGGGAGGCCCCAGAGACCCAGTACTTC.